This T cell receptor beta chain was sequenced during a study of cytomegalovirus exposure and HLA in healthy donors. The V and J ends lost 5 bases and 5 bases respectively, with 7 bases between them. The CDR3 sequence is 11 residues long. The germline V gene has CDR1 SQVTM and CDR2 ANQGSEA. Those who donated were healthy bone marrow donors. The PCR had 60 Vbeta and 13 Jbeta primers. The protocol was immunoSEQ multiplex PCR, while the TCRdb copy is restricted to in-frame clones and leaves out a portion. The table shows approximately 170,000 clones, with about 77% occurring only once. About this clone itself: As yet, its antigen is unknown.

The study's findings and limits: Associated with cytomegalovirus, according to the listing, were around 170 TCR beta chains.

The chain employs TRBV29-1 and TRBJ2-4, with a possible D match to TRBD1 (6 bases). This TCR derives from a man aged 25-45 years in good health and CMV-seropositive. Sequencing was carried out using PBMCs. CDR3 loop: CSVWTENIQYF. The CDR3 DNA sequence: TGCAGCGTTTGGACAGAAAACATTCAGTACTTC.